Below, one TCR beta chain is given with its context. Its specificity is unknown. This record comes from a study of cytomegalovirus exposure and HLA in healthy donors. Findings and caveats of the study: Immune exposure information comprised only CMV serostatus.

V was clipped by 6 bases and J by 6 bases, with 15 bases between them. Germline CDR1 reads LNHDA; CDR2 reads SQIVND (reference sequence). This CDR3 region has 13 residues. All donors participated as healthy donors of bone marrow. The primer mix had 60 Vbeta and 13 Jbeta primers. In the authors' methods: As a later analysis found, there were about 80 million unique TCR beta chains, of which roughly 11 million were shared. The method was immunoSEQ multiplex PCR; TCRdb's version includes in-frame clones alone and lacks a portion of them. D and trimming were read from the DNA, whereas the V and J calls and clone size are those reported in that table. The data show 85,000 to 90,000 clones, approximately 79% seen once.

The TCR was taken from a man aged 25 to 45 in good health and CMV-seronegative. Sample: PBMCs. The chain combines TRBV19 with TRBJ2-7; a weak D match, TRBD1 (6 bases). The CDR3: CASSFNRASEQYF. The CDR3, as DNA: TGTGCCAGTAGCTTTAACAGGGCGAGCGAGCAGTACTTC.